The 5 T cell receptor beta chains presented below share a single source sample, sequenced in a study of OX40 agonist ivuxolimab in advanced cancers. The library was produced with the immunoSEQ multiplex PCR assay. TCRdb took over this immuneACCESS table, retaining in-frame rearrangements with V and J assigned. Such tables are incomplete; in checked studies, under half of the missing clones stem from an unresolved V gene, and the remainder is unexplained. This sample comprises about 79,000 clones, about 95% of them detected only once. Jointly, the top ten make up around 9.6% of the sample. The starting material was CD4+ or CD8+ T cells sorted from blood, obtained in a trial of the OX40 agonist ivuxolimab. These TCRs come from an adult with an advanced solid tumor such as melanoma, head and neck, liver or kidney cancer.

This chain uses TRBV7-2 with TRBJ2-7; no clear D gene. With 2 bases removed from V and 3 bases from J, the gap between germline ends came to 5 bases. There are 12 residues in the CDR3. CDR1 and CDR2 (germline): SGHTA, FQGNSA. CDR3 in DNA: TGTGCCAGCAGCTTATTCTACTACGAGCAGTACTTC. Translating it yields CASSLFYYEQYF.

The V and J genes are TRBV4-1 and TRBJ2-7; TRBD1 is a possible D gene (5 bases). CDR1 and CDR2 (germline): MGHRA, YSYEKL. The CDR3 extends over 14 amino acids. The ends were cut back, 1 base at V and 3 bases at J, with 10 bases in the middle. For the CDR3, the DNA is TGCGCCAGCAGCCAAGTGAGGCAGGGCTACGAGCAGTACTTC. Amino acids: CASSQVRQGYEQYF.

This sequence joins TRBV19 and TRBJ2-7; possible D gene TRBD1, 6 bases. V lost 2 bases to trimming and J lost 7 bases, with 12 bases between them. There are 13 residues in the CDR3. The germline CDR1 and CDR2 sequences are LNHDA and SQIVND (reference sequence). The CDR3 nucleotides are TGTGCCAGTAGTATACAGGGGACCGGGGAGCAGTACTTC. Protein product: CASSIQGTGEQYF.

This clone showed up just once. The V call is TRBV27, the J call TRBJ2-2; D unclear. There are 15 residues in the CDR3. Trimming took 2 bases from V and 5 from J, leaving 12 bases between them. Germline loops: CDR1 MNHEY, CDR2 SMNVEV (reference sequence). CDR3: CASSLRDYFTGELFF. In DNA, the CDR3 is TGTGCCAGCAGTTTAAGGGATTACTTTACCGGGGAGCTGTTTTTT.

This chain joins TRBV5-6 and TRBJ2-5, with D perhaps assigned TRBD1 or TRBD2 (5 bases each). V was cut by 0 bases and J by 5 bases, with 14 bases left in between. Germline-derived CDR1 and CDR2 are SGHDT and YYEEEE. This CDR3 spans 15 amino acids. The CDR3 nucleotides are TGTGCCAGCAGCTTGGTGAGGGGCCTTTGGGAGACCCAGTACTTC. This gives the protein CASSLVRGLWETQYF.